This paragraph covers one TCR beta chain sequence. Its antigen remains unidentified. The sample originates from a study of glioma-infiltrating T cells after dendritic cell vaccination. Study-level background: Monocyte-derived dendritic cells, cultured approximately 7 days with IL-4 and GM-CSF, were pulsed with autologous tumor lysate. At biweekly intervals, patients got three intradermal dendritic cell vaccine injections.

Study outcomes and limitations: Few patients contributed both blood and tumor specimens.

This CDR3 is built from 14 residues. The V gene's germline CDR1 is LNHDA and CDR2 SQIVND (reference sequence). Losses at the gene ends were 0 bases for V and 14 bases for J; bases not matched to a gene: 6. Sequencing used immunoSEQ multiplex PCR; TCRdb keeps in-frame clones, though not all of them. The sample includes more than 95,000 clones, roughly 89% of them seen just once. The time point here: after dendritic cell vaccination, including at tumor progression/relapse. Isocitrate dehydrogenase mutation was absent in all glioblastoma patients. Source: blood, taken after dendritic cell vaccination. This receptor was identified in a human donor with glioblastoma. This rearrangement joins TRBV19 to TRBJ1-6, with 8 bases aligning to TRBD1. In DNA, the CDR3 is TGTGCCAGTAGTATAGATCGGACAGGGACCACCCTCCACTTT. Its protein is CASSIDRTGTTLHF.